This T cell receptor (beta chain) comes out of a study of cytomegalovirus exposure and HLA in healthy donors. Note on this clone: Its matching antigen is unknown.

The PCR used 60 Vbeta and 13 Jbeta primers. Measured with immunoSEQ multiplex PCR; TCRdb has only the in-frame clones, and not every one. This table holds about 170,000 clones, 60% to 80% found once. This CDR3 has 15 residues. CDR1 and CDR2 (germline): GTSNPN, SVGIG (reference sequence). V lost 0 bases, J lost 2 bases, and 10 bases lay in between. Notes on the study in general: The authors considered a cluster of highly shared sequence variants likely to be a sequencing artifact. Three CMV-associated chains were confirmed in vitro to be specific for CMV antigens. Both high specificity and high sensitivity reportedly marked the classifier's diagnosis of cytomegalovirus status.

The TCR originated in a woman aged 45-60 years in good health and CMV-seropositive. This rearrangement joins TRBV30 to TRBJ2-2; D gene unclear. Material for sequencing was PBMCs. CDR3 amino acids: CAWSVYGLNTGELFF. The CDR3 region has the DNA TGTGCCTGGAGTGTATACGGTCTAAACACCGGGGAGCTGTTTTTT.